The TCR beta chain under discussion was sequenced for a study of cytomegalovirus exposure and HLA in healthy donors. There are 15 residues in the CDR3. CDR1 MNHNY and CDR2 SVGAGI come from the germline V gene (reference sequence). Trimming took 0 bases from V and 0 from J, leaving 5 bases between them. The PCR made use of 60 Vbeta and 13 Jbeta primers. Authors' analysis steps: Unique TCR beta chains totaled 65 million to 95 million in a later count, with roughly 12 million of them shared. Sequenced by immunoSEQ multiplex PCR; TCRdb stores in-frame clones only, minus some. That table furnishes V, J and clone size, whereas the DNA furnished D and trimming. Here the sample spans 100,000 to 150,000 clones, 55% to 75% being singletons. Study-level points and caveats: Cytomegalovirus status was reportedly diagnosed by the classifier with high sensitivity and specificity.

Remarks on this clone: The antigen remains undetermined.

Healthy bone marrow donors made up the cohort. Nominally healthy donors were sampled, though unrecorded immune exposures were likely. This chain connects TRBV6-6 to TRBJ1-4; D is uncertain. The origin of this receptor is a human donor in good health. The sample was PBMCs. The CDR3 DNA is TGTGCCAGCAGTTACTCGAGGTCAACTAATGAAAAACTGTTTTTT. It codes for CASSYSRSTNEKLFF.